The 14 T cell receptor beta chains below come from one sample, sequenced in a study of T cell responses to AZD1222 COVID-19 vaccine. TCRdb's copy holds only in-frame clones and misses some; the assay was immunoSEQ multiplex PCR. The sample has fewer than 100,000 clones, around nine tenths seen once. The sequences come from peripheral blood, collected on day 0 of AZD1222 vaccination. These receptors were taken from an adult in good health.

This chain links TRBV7-2 with TRBJ2-2; 8 bases line up with TRBD2. CDR3 size: 15 residues. Germline V lookup: CDR1 SGHTA, CDR2 FQGNSA. J lost 5 bases, V lost 1 base, and 3 bases had no gene match. CDR3 loop: CASSLGGGWTGELFF. The CDR3, as DNA: TGTGCCAGCAGCTTAGGCGGGGGGTGGACCGGGGAGCTGTTTTTT.

This chain links TRBV4-3 with TRBJ2-3; TRBD2 matches at 10 bases. Germline trimming cut 4 bases from V and 0 bases from J; bases unmatched to any gene: 4. Germline assignment: CDR1 LGHNA and CDR2 YSLEER. The CDR3 loop spans 16 amino acids. CDR3 DNA: TGCGCCAGCAGCCGGAGGACTAGCGGTAGCACAGATACGCAGTATTTT. This encodes CASSRRTSGSTDTQYF.

The CDR3 nucleotides are TGTGCCAGCAGCTTACACGGGAACACCGGGGAGCTGTTTTTT. It encodes CASSLHGNTGELFF. The chain combines TRBV7-9 with TRBJ2-2, with D hard to call. The CDR3 is 14 amino acids. V lost 2 bases and J lost 1, with 5 bases in between. CDR1 is SEHNR, CDR2 FQNEAQ, per germline (reference sequence). Full variable domain (remainder filled in from reference TRBV7-9 and TRBJ2-2): DTGVSQNPRHKITKRGQNVTFRCDPISEHNRLYWYRQTLGQGPEFLTYFQNEAQLEKSRLLSDRFSAERPKGSFSTLEIQRTEQGDSAMYLCASSLHGNTGELFFGEGSRLTVL.

This chain's CDR3 is CAIQGGAGANVLTF. The CDR3 nucleotides are TGTGCCATCCAAGGGGGGGCTGGGGCCAACGTCCTGACTTTC. This rearrangement joins TRBV7-9 to TRBJ2-6; weak D call: TRBD2 (7 bases). With 10 bases removed from V and 2 bases from J, the gap between germline ends came to 12 bases. Germline CDR1 SEHNR, CDR2 FQNEAQ (reference sequence). The CDR3 consists of 14 residues.

The chain combines TRBV27 with TRBJ2-7; 15 bases align to TRBD2. V shed 5 bases, J shed 3 bases, and the junction held 14 bases outside the gene matches. The CDR3 is made up of 19 amino acids. Germline lookup yields CDR1 MNHEY and CDR2 SMNVEV (reference sequence). The CDR3 DNA reads as TGTGCCAGCAGTACTACAGGACTTGGACTAGCGGGAGGGCTCTACGAGCAGTACTTC. Encoded protein: CASSTTGLGLAGGLYEQYF.

This chain joins TRBV18 and TRBJ1-1, with D maybe TRBD1 (5 bases). With 4 bases removed from V and 1 base from J, the gap between germline ends came to 16 bases. The CDR3 has 16 residues. CDR1 KGHSH and CDR2 LQKENI come from the germline V gene. DNA for the CDR3: TGTGCCAGCTCACTCGTCTTTGGGGGGGAGAACACTGAAGCTTTCTTT. This sequence encodes CASSLVFGGENTEAFF.

The chain carries TRBV19 and TRBJ1-2; no reliable D call. V was trimmed by 2 bases and J by 4 bases, leaving 5 bases between them. CDR3 length equals 12 residues. From germline, CDR1 is LNHDA and CDR2 SQIVND (reference sequence). Here the CDR3 reads CASSIRSYGYTF. The DNA for the CDR3 is TGTGCCAGTAGTATACGATCCTATGGCTACACCTTC.

The chain is built from TRBV5-1 and TRBJ1-1; 9 nucleotides agree with TRBD1. The CDR3 is 15 residues long. Looked up from germline, CDR1 is SGHRS and CDR2 is YFSETQ. Trimming removed 0 bases from V and 4 bases from J; junction bases left unmatched: 4. The chain's CDR3 is CASSLAGQGSTEAFF. CDR3 in DNA: TGCGCCAGCAGCTTGGCCGGACAGGGGAGCACTGAAGCTTTCTTT.

V usage is TRBV7-9 and J usage is TRBJ2-5; 15 bases fit TRBD2. CDR1 and CDR2 from the germline V gene are SEHNR and FQNEAQ (reference sequence). The CDR3 runs to 16 residues. J gave up 2 bases and V 4 bases, and 2 bases lay outside the gene matches. CDR3 residues: CASSWTSGGVQETQYF. In DNA, the CDR3 is TGTGCCAGCAGCTGGACTAGCGGGGGGGTACAAGAGACCCAGTACTTC.

This sequence joins TRBV5-1 and TRBJ1-6; tentatively, D is TRBD1 (6 bases). Deletions cut 2 bases from V and 7 bases from J, with 16 bases between. This CDR3 comprises 16 residues. Germline values: CDR1 SGHRS, CDR2 YFSETQ. The CDR3 DNA reads as TGCGCCAGCAGCTTTGAGACAGGTGCTTCGAATTCACCCCTCCACTTT. Encoded protein: CASSFETGASNSPLHF.

The chain joins TRBV5-4 to TRBJ1-5; D unclear. Germline V gene sequence: CDR1 SGHNT, CDR2 YYREEE (reference sequence). This CDR3 has 13 residues. V lost 0 bases to trimming and J lost 4 bases, with 5 bases between them. The CDR3 sequence is CASSLGENQPQHF. Written as DNA, the CDR3 is TGTGCCAGCAGCTTGGGGGAGAATCAGCCCCAGCATTTT.

The V gene is TRBV5-1, the J gene TRBJ2-5; TRBD2 is a possible D gene (6 bases). Germline-derived CDR1 and CDR2 are SGHRS and YFSETQ. V gave up 4 bases and J gave up 3 bases, with 22 bases separating them. This CDR3 contains 17 residues. CDR3 sequence: CASSPWSWDFQEETQYF. CDR3 sequence (DNA): TGCGCCAGCAGCCCCTGGAGTTGGGACTTTCAGGAAGAGACCCAGTACTTC.

The rearrangement links TRBV5-1 to TRBJ2-1; 8 bases fit TRBD1. Germline assignment: CDR1 SGHRS and CDR2 YFSETQ. J lost 12 bases, V lost 0 bases, and 11 bases had no gene match. This CDR3 region has 15 residues. Here the CDR3 DNA reads TGCGCCAGCAGCTTGGAGACAGGGGTCGGCAAGGGGCAGTTCTTC. Encoded protein: CASSLETGVGKGQFF.

CDR3 DNA sequence: TGTGCCAGCAGTTACTCGACAGGGGCCTGGTATGGCTACACCTTC. As protein: CASSYSTGAWYGYTF. The rearrangement joins TRBV6-5 to TRBJ1-2; TRBD1 aligns across 8 bases. The CDR3 has 15 amino acids. Germline CDR1 is MNHEY and CDR2 is SVGAGI. The V gene end was trimmed by 0 bases and the J gene end by 5 bases; junction bases not matched to a gene: 5.